Listed here are 15 T cell receptor beta chains from one sample, sequenced in a study of CD8+CD57+ T cells in acquired aplastic anemia. Researchers used genomic DNA as the template to profile TCR beta VDJ and CDR3. TCRdb passed the reads through MiXCR, listing each CDR3 protein once. Of approximately 160,000 distinct CDR3 sequences in the sample, less than 50% were seen once. CD8+CD57+ cell expansion had been shown by flow cytometry in patients chosen for sequencing. Sequences were obtained from sorted CD4+, CD8+, or CD8+CD57+ T cells (not recorded which) from PBMCs. These receptors were taken from a human donor with aplastic anemia.

The rearrangement joins TRBV20-1 to TRBJ1-1; no reliable D call. CDR3 length: 13 residues. Trimming removed 6 bases from V and 5 bases from J, with 16 bases in between. Per the germline V gene, CDR1 is DFQATT and CDR2 is SNEGSKA (reference sequence). CDR3 region: CSASSSGETEAFF. CDR3 nucleotide sequence: TGCAGTGCCAGCTCGTCCGGGGAGACTGAAGCTTTCTTT.

The chain carries TRBV29-1 and TRBJ2-1; D uncertain. Germline V CDR1 and CDR2: SQVTM, ANQGSEA. V shed 2 bases and J shed 10 bases, with 9 bases lying between them. CDR3 length: 11 residues. DNA of the CDR3: TGCAGCGTTGAACGACAACGAGAGCAGTTCTTC. Encoded protein: CSVERQREQFF.

This clonotype showed up just a few times. This chain joins TRBV3-1 and TRBJ2-1; 7 bases fit TRBD2. CDR1 LGHDT and CDR2 YNNKEL come from the germline V gene (reference sequence). CDR3 length: 13 residues. Trimming removed 5 bases from V and 6 bases from J; junction bases left unmatched: 4. In nucleotides, the CDR3 is TGTGCCAGCAGCACATGGGGGGGCAATGAGCAGTTCTTC. Protein sequence: CASSTWGGNEQFF.

The J gene is TRBJ2-1, the V gene TRBV7-3; 9 nucleotides match TRBD2. Trimming took 2 bases from V and 7 from J; bases not matched to a gene: 9. Germline CDR1 and CDR2: SGHTA and FQGTGA. The CDR3 covers 16 residues. Written as DNA, the CDR3 is TGTGCCAGCAGCTTAGTGCGGGAGGGGAGAGGGAATGAGCAGTTCTTC. Translated: CASSLVREGRGNEQFF. Drawing the rest from reference TRBV7-3 and TRBJ2-1, the complete variable domain is GAGVSQTPSNKVTEKGKYVELRCDPISGHTALYWYRQSLGQGPEFLIYFQGTGAADDSGLPNDRFFAVRPEGSVSTLKIQRTERGDSAVYLCASSLVREGRGNEQFFGPGTRLTVL.

The J gene is TRBJ1-1, the V gene TRBV5-1; unclear D gene. The CDR3 is made up of 14 amino acids. Trimming removed 2 bases from V and 0 bases from J, with 8 bases in between. The V gene's germline CDR1 is SGHRS and CDR2 YFSETQ. This CDR3 reads CASSLDGMNTEAFF. The CDR3 DNA follows: TGCGCCAGCAGCTTAGACGGGATGAACACTGAAGCTTTCTTT. Looking up the rest from reference TRBV5-1 and TRBJ1-1 gives the full variable domain: KAGVTQTPRYLIKTRGQQVTLSCSPISGHRSVSWYQQTPGQGLQFLFEYFSETQRNKGNFPGRFSGRQFSNSRSEMNVSTLELGDSALYLCASSLDGMNTEAFFGQGTRLTVV.

Details on this clonotype: Possible read error: a much larger clone is one base away. This chain connects TRBV10-3 to TRBJ2-2; TRBD1 matches at 10 bases. The CDR3 has 15 amino acids. CDR1 is ENHRY and CDR2 is SYGVKD in the germline V gene. Trimming cost V 5 bases and J 5 bases; bases outside gene matches: 5. The CDR3 region has the DNA TGTGCCATCAGTCCCAAGGACAGGGGGACCGGGGAGCTGTTTTTT. Translating gives CAISPKDRGTGELFF.

The chain couples TRBV7-2 to TRBJ2-5; no firm D call. The length of the CDR3 is 13 residues. Per the germline V gene, CDR1 is SGHTA and CDR2 is FQGNSA. The V end was cut by 0 bases, the J end by 4 bases, with 6 bases between. The CDR3 DNA is TGTGCCAGCAGCTTAGCCCCGGGAGAGACCCAGTACTTC. It is translated as CASSLAPGETQYF.

The J gene is TRBJ2-3, the V gene TRBV15; perhaps TRBD1 as D (6 bases). CDR3 length: 15 residues. V gave up 4 bases and J gave up 0 bases, with 11 bases separating them. Germline-derived CDR1 and CDR2 are LNHNV and YYDKDF (reference sequence). CDR3 loop: CATSIKGESTDTQYF. The CDR3 DNA follows: TGTGCCACCAGCATCAAGGGGGAGAGCACAGATACGCAGTATTTT.

The rearrangement uses TRBV25-1 and TRBJ1-1, with 9 nucleotides matching TRBD1. V shed 4 bases and J 3 bases; nucleotides not matched to a gene: 6. The V gene's germline CDR1 is MGHDK and CDR2 SYGVNS. The CDR3 totals 15 residues. CDR3 amino acids: CASSVSGTGYTEAFF. DNA of the CDR3: TGTGCCAGCAGTGTCTCCGGGACAGGGTACACTGAAGCTTTCTTT.

The rearrangement links TRBV29-1 to TRBJ2-5; 12 nucleotides line up with TRBD1. Germline V lookup: CDR1 SQVTM, CDR2 ANQGSEA. Trimming took 6 bases from V and 5 from J; bases not matched to a gene: 7. The CDR3 extends over 14 amino acids. CDR3 sequence (DNA): TGCAGCGTCGGGGACAGGGGGCGGTCGGAGACCCAGTACTTC. It specifies CSVGDRGRSETQYF.

With regard to this clonotype: A much larger clone lies a single base off, so this may be a read error. The V call is TRBV6-2 or TRBV6-3, the J call TRBJ2-5; 11 bases match TRBD2. The CDR3 is 15 residues long. Germline values: CDR1 MNHEY, CDR2 SVGEGT. V was pared by 4 bases and J by 7 bases, with 8 bases of the junction left unmatched. The DNA of the CDR3 is TGTGCCAGCAGTTGGAGTAGCGGGGGGGCGCGGACCCAGTACTTC. The encoded protein is CASSWSSGGARTQYF.

The chain employs TRBV25-1 and TRBJ1-1; 7 bases fit TRBD1. The germline CDR1 and CDR2 sequences are MGHDK and SYGVNS. The CDR3 sequence is 14 residues long. Trimming removed 6 bases from V and 3 bases from J; junction bases left unmatched: 7. The CDR3 coding sequence is TGTGCCAGCAGACCGGGACAGAGTCACACTGAAGCTTTCTTT. Residues: CASRPGQSHTEAFF.

This clonotype was seen many times. The genes are TRBV24-1 and TRBJ2-2, with 9 bases matching TRBD1. Germline V CDR1 and CDR2: KGHDR, SFDVKD. With V trimmed by 8 bases and J by 3 bases, 9 bases remained unmatched. The CDR3 sequence is 16 residues long. Here the CDR3 DNA reads TGTGCCACCACAACCAACAGGGGGCGTCACACCGGGGAGCTGTTTTTT. Its protein product is CATTTNRGRHTGELFF.

The chain joins TRBV10-2 to TRBJ1-2; TRBD1 aligns across 11 bases. V was pared by 6 bases and J by 4 bases, with 7 bases of the junction left unmatched. The CDR3 runs to 15 residues. CDR1 WSHSY and CDR2 SAAADI come from the germline V gene. In DNA, the CDR3 is TGCGCCAGCAGCGGACAGGGGGCGGAAGGCTATGGCTACACCTTC. It yields the protein CASSGQGAEGYGYTF.

This clonotype was observed at least ten times. This chain joins TRBV7-2 and TRBJ2-3, with 8 bases identical to TRBD2. After removal of 3 bases from V and 0 bases from J, the junction contained 8 bases not matched to a gene. The germline gives CDR1 SGHTA, CDR2 FQGNSA. The CDR3 is 17 residues long. The CDR3 protein is CASSFSGAAPSTDTQYF. The CDR3 coding sequence is TGTGCCAGCAGCTTTAGCGGGGCAGCTCCTAGCACAGATACGCAGTATTTT.